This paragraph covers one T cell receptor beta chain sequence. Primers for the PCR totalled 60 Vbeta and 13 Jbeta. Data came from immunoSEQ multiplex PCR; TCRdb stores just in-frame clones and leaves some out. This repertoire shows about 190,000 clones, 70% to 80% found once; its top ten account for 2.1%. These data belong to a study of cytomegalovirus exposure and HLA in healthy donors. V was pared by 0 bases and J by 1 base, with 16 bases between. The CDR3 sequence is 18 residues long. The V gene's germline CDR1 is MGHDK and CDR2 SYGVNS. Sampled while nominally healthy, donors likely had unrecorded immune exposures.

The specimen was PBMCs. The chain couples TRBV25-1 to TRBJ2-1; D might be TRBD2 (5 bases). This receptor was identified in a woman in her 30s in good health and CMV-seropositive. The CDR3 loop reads CASSEYIGSGRSYNEQFF. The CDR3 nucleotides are TGTGCCAGCAGTGAATATATTGGAAGCGGCAGATCCTACAATGAGCAGTTCTTC.